Listed below are T cell receptor beta chains from one sample, sequenced in a study of beta chain features in type 1 diabetes. Produced via immunoSEQ multiplex PCR; TCRdb's table is partial and in-frame only. Here the sample spans 120,000 to 150,000 clones, about 13% being singletons. The sample was central memory CD4+ T cells from blood. The receptor source for this set is a man aged 18-30 years with type 1 diabetes. Each CDR3 is given with its conserved first and last residue. Fields, in order: V gene, D gene, J gene, clone size, CDR3 protein, CDR3 DNA. D genes are given only for firm matches. Clone size appears in some rows only: once, few, many, or a class for an expanded clone.

TRBV12-5	TRBD2	TRBJ2-1	few	CASGPGLTASEQFF	TGTGCTAGTGGTCCGGGACTAACGGCGAGTGAGCAGTTCTTC
TRBV5-4	-	TRBJ1-1	few	CASSLVTQETEAFF	TGTGCCAGCAGCTTGGTCACACAGGAAACTGAAGCTTTCTTT
TRBV7-9	-	TRBJ1-1	few	CASSPPGMMNTEAFF	TGTGCCAGCAGCCCCCCGGGGATGATGAACACTGAAGCTTTCTTT
TRBV30	-	TRBJ1-5	few	CAWSAGGHGNQPQHF	TGTGCCTGGAGCGCGGGGGGCCATGGCAATCAGCCCCAGCATTTT
TRBV4-2	TRBD2	TRBJ2-3	-	CASSQEGSGVADTQYF	TGTGCCAGCAGCCAAGAAGGTAGCGGGGTGGCCGATACGCAGTATTTT
TRBV7-2	-	TRBJ2-5	-	CASSFGLGQETQYF	TGTGCCAGCAGCTTTGGGCTCGGACAAGAGACCCAGTACTTC
TRBV7-9	-	TRBJ1-1	few	CASSLGAMNTEAFF	TGTGCCAGCAGCTTAGGGGCTATGAACACTGAAGCTTTCTTT
TRBV5-1	-	TRBJ2-3	once	CASSFGPGSVTDTQYF	TGCGCCAGCAGCTTTGGACCGGGTTCCGTCACAGATACGCAGTATTTT
TRBV18	TRBD1	TRBJ1-4	few	CASSPPTGATNEKLFF	TGTGCCAGCTCACCACCAACAGGGGCAACTAATGAAAAACTGTTTTTT
TRBV27	-	TRBJ1-1	few	CASSPLEKNTEAFF	TGTGCCAGCAGTCCCCTAGAGAAGAACACTGAAGCTTTCTTT
TRBV5-1	TRBD2	TRBJ2-5	few	CASSLGPGGLQETQYF	TGCGCCAGCAGCTTGGGACCGGGAGGCCTCCAAGAGACCCAGTACTTC
TRBV6-5	-	TRBJ1-1	-	CASSYSPGNTEAFF	TGTGCCAGCAGTTACTCGCCAGGGAACACTGAAGCTTTCTTT
TRBV7-9	TRBD1	TRBJ2-7	-	CASSPRQGAYEQYF	TGTGCCAGCAGCCCCAGACAGGGGGCCTACGAGCAGTACTTC
TRBV4-1	-	TRBJ1-1	few	CASSQDYGREAFF	TGCGCCAGCAGCCAAGATTACGGCAGGGAGGCTTTCTTT
TRBV15	TRBD2	TRBJ2-7	-	CATSRDLGSGGYQYEQYF	TGTGCCACCAGCAGAGATCTTGGTAGCGGGGGTTACCAATACGAGCAGTACTTC
TRBV28	-	TRBJ1-2	few	CASSFQGPYGYTF	TGTGCCAGCAGTTTCCAAGGACCTTATGGCTACACCTTC
TRBV19	TRBD1	TRBJ1-2	-	CASSPRPGTGDGYTF	TGTGCCAGTAGCCCCAGGCCCGGGACAGGGGATGGCTACACCTTC
TRBV29-1	TRBD1	TRBJ2-1	many	CSVRQGTEQFF	TGCAGCGTTAGACAGGGTACTGAGCAGTTCTTC
TRBV5-8	TRBD2	TRBJ2-5	few	CASSLRLAGGRETQYF	TGTGCCAGCAGCCTCCGACTAGCGGGGGGGCGAGAGACCCAGTACTTC
TRBV11-2	TRBD1	TRBJ2-2	-	CASSRTGQNTGELFF	TGTGCCAGCAGCAGGACAGGACAAAACACCGGGGAGCTGTTTTTT
TRBV9	TRBD2	TRBJ2-1	few	CASSPEGLAGAYNEQFF	TGTGCCAGCAGCCCCGAGGGGCTAGCGGGGGCCTACAATGAGCAGTTCTTC
TRBV10-1	-	TRBJ2-7	few	CASSESFEQYF	TGCGCCAGCAGTGAGTCGTTCGAGCAGTACTTC
TRBV29-1	-	TRBJ2-1	-	CSVGRQSAEQFF	TGCAGCGTTGGTCGGCAGTCTGCTGAGCAGTTCTTC
TRBV5-1	-	TRBJ1-1	few	CASSRIGVGMNTEAFF	TGCGCCAGCAGCAGAATCGGGGTTGGTATGAACACTGAAGCTTTCTTT
TRBV23-1	TRBD1	TRBJ2-5	few	CASKTGVQETQYF	TGCGCCAGCAAAACAGGGGTCCAAGAGACCCAGTACTTC
TRBV30	-	TRBJ1-4	-	CAWSVGPLLFF	TGTGCCTGGAGTGTAGGTCCCCTACTGTTTTTT
TRBV28	-	TRBJ2-3	few	CASSGQVTDTQYF	TGTGCCAGCAGTGGGCAGGTTACAGATACGCAGTATTTT
TRBV9	-	TRBJ1-2	few	CASSRDGYGYTF	TGTGCCAGCAGCAGAGACGGCTATGGCTACACCTTC
TRBV7-9	-	TRBJ1-6	few	CASSLALPDSPLHF	TGTGCCAGCAGCTTAGCGCTTCCGGATTCACCCCTCCACTTT
TRBV21-1	-	TRBJ2-3	-	CASRKRVERGPTDTQYF	TGTGCCAGCAGAAAAAGAGTGGAGCGGGGACCCACAGATACGCAGTATTTT
TRBV5-1	-	TRBJ2-7	-	CASSLRGYEQYF	TGCGCCAGCAGCTTGCGGGGCTACGAGCAGTACTTC
TRBV9	-	TRBJ2-1	-	CASSALQRVSGEQFF	TGTGCCAGCAGCGCACTCCAGCGGGTTTCGGGGGAGCAGTTCTTC